A single sample is the source of the 20 T cell receptor beta chains below, sequenced in a study of blood T cells in healthy people across ages. Next came a second PCR, run for about 7 to 12 cycles, which used a sample-barcoded 5' primer along with a J-beta primer mix. One entry per CDR3 protein, called by TCRdb with MiXCR from the 5' RACE reads. This sample has roughly 2 million distinct CDR3 sequences, with about 49% found just once. What was sequenced was blood. All receptors come from a woman aged 40-49 years in good health.

In its sample, this clonotype was seen a few times. This chain joins TRBV6-6 and TRBJ2-6; 9 bases map to TRBD1. CDR1 and CDR2 from the germline V gene are MNHNY and SVGAGI (reference sequence). The CDR3 runs to 17 residues. The V and J ends lost 4 bases and 4 bases, in that order; junction bases with no gene match: 8. In DNA, the CDR3 is TGTGCCAGCAGTTCGACGACAGGGGGAAGGGGGGCCAACGTCCTGACTTTC. As protein: CASSSTTGGRGANVLTF.

This clonotype was detected only a few times. V usage is TRBV6-5 and J usage is TRBJ2-2; TRBD1 matches at 7 bases. Germline-derived CDR1 and CDR2 are MNHEY and SVGAGI. Trimming removed 5 bases from V and 1 base from J; junction bases left unmatched: 4. The CDR3 is 15 amino acids. The CDR3 sequence: CASSTRTGNTGELFF. CDR3 bases: TGTGCCAGCAGTACCAGGACAGGGAACACCGGGGAGCTGTTTTTT.

The CDR3 loop is CASSPQLGQTYEQYF. The CDR3 bases are TGTGCCAGCAGTCCCCAATTAGGACAGACCTACGAGCAGTACTTC. V gene TRBV12-3 or TRBV12-4 combines with J gene TRBJ2-7; D is perhaps TRBD1 (6 bases). CDR3 size: 15 residues. The V end was cut by 5 bases, the J end by 2 bases, with 16 bases between.

The chain is built from TRBV9 and TRBJ2-4, with a tentative D call TRBD2 (5 bases). The J call may be wrong; the DNA end is better matched by TRBJ2-7. Germline V gene data show CDR1 as SGDLS and CDR2 as YYNGEE. The CDR3 is made up of 15 amino acids. The CDR3 here is CASSVESSGLYEQYF. DNA for the CDR3: TGTGCCAGCAGCGTAGAGTCGAGCGGCCTCTACGAGCAGTACTTC.

The chain joins TRBV27 to TRBJ1-2; D is ambiguous. Germline CDR1 is MNHEY and CDR2 is SMNVEV (reference sequence). The V end lost 5 bases, the J end lost 0 bases, and 16 bases lay between the germline ends. The CDR3 is made up of 16 amino acids. CDR3 amino acids: CASSPPRYSPNYGYTF. DNA for the CDR3: TGTGCCAGCAGTCCCCCCCGCTACTCCCCTAACTATGGCTACACCTTC.

This clonotype was counted many times. J is TRBJ2-1 and V is TRBV7-8, with TRBD2 matching over 8 bases. The V gene end was trimmed by 4 bases and the J gene end by 6 bases; junction bases not matched to a gene: 5. Germline CDR1 SGHVS, CDR2 FQNEAQ. The CDR3 consists of 14 residues. CDR3 amino acids: CASSSSGGGNEQFF. In DNA, the CDR3 is TGTGCCAGCAGCTCAAGCGGGGGCGGCAATGAGCAGTTCTTC.

There are a few counts of this clonotype. The gene calls are TRBV9 and TRBJ1-4; no firm D call. The CDR3 totals 15 residues. Germline V lookup: CDR1 SGDLS, CDR2 YYNGEE. The V end lost 7 bases, the J end lost 0 bases, and 13 bases lay between the germline ends. CDR3 sequence (DNA): TGTGCCAGCTCCGTCGGAGGGCCAACTAATGAAAAACTGTTTTTT. It codes for CASSVGGPTNEKLFF.

This rearrangement joins TRBV24-1 to TRBJ2-1, with 7 nucleotides matching TRBD1. Germline trimming cut 3 bases from V and 9 bases from J; bases unmatched to any gene: 13. The CDR3 covers 16 residues. Germline-derived CDR1 and CDR2 are KGHDR and SFDVKD. CDR3 in amino acids: CATSDPDREWVFEQFF. The DNA of the CDR3 is TGTGCCACCAGTGATCCCGACAGGGAATGGGTCTTTGAGCAGTTCTTC.

This clonotype was recorded a few times. The gene calls are TRBV29-1 and TRBJ2-4, with D possibly TRBD2 on 7 matching bases. V was pared by 7 bases and J by 8 bases, with 18 bases between. This CDR3 spans 13 amino acids. The V gene's germline CDR1 is SQVTM and CDR2 ANQGSEA. CDR3 in amino acids: CSALGQGRDIQYF. CDR3 coding DNA: TGCAGCGCTCTGGGTCAGGGGAGGGACATTCAGTACTTC.

This chain links TRBV6-5 with TRBJ1-1; the D is unclear. Germline CDR1 reads MNHEY; CDR2 reads SVGAGI. Trimming removed 9 bases at V and 4 bases at J, with 9 bases between. CDR3 length: 11 residues. This CDR3 is CASRYGTEAFF. The CDR3 DNA follows: TGTGCCAGTAGATACGGCACTGAAGCTTTCTTT.

The chain couples TRBV6-5 to TRBJ2-1; 14 bases align to TRBD2. The CDR3 has 19 amino acids. V lost 0 bases to trimming and J lost 5 bases; unmatched junction nucleotides: 9. The germline gives CDR1 MNHEY, CDR2 SVGAGI. CDR3 DNA: TGTGCCAGCAGTTACTCGTGGACTAGCGGGGGGTCATACGACAATGAGCAGTTCTTC. Its translation is CASSYSWTSGGSYDNEQFF.

This chain's CDR3 is CASSRRDRVGTNGYTF. The CDR3 DNA is TGTGCCAGCAGTCGACGCGACAGAGTAGGGACGAATGGCTACACCTTC. This rearrangement joins TRBV2 to TRBJ1-2; tentative D call: TRBD1 (5 bases). V gave up 5 bases and J gave up 6 bases, with 22 bases separating them. Germline-derived CDR1 and CDR2 are SNHLY and FYNNEI. The CDR3 has 16 amino acids.

The chain employs TRBV2 and TRBJ2-5, with unresolved D. Germline CDR1 is SNHLY and CDR2 is FYNNEI. This CDR3 spans 14 amino acids. V shed 5 bases and J shed 4 bases, with 14 bases lying between them. CDR3 coding DNA: TGTGCCAGCAGTCCGCTGGGGATTCGAGAGACCCAGTACTTC. Encoded protein: CASSPLGIRETQYF.

This sequence joins TRBV4-3 and TRBJ2-1; 7 bases are a match to TRBD2. Germline CDR1 and CDR2: LGHNA and YSLEER. The CDR3 contains 16 residues. V was pared by 1 base and J by 0 bases, with 3 bases of the junction left unmatched. The CDR3 DNA reads as TGCGCCAGCAGCCAAGCGGGGGGATTCTCCTACAATGAGCAGTTCTTC. Translated: CASSQAGGFSYNEQFF.

The rearrangement links TRBV12-3 or TRBV12-4 to TRBJ2-3, with TRBD1 as a possible D gene (6 bases). The V and J ends lost 7 bases and 2 bases respectively, with 13 bases between them. This CDR3 spans 14 amino acids. DNA of the CDR3: TGTGCCAGCAAGGTCCGGGACACCACAGATACGCAGTATTTT. Amino acid sequence: CASKVRDTTDTQYF.

This clonotype was seen only a few times. The gene calls are TRBV7-2 and TRBJ2-5; the D gene could be TRBD1 or TRBD2 (5 bases each). CDR1 SGHTA and CDR2 FQGNSA come from the germline V gene. V shed 2 bases and J shed 1 base, with 23 bases lying between them. The CDR3 has 19 amino acids. CDR3 residues: CASSLRVSPGPGRQETQYF. The CDR3 DNA reads as TGTGCCAGCAGCTTACGTGTTTCCCCAGGCCCGGGGCGCCAAGAGACCCAGTACTTC.

This clonotype showed up many times. This rearrangement joins TRBV4-1 to TRBJ1-2; 9 nucleotides line up with TRBD1. The CDR3 spans 16 residues. Per the germline V gene, CDR1 is MGHRA and CDR2 is YSYEKL. Losses at the gene ends were 1 base for V and 2 bases for J; bases not matched to a gene: 5. CDR3 DNA: TGCGCCAGCAGCCAAGCCGGGACAGGGTCCAACTATGGCTACACCTTC. This sequence encodes CASSQAGTGSNYGYTF.

V is TRBV28 and J is TRBJ1-2; D unclear. Between the trimmed V and J ends, which lost 5 bases and 8 bases, there was a span of 18 bases. CDR3 length: 14 residues. From germline, CDR1 is MDHEN and CDR2 SYDVKM. CDR3 in DNA: TGTGCCAGCAGTCCTCTGATCGGATCCAGAGGCTACACCTTC. Residues: CASSPLIGSRGYTF.

This clonotype has just one count. The chain recombines TRBV5-1 with TRBJ2-1; 14 bases line up with TRBD2. The ends lost 5 bases at V and 7 bases at J; junction bases unmatched: 5. The germline V gene has CDR1 SGHRS and CDR2 YFSETQ. The CDR3 runs to 15 residues. The CDR3 reads CASRRLAGGENEQFF. CDR3 bases: TGCGCCAGCAGACGACTAGCGGGGGGGGAAAATGAGCAGTTCTTC.

V is TRBV7-9 and J is TRBJ2-5; TRBD1 matches 9 bases. Losses at the gene ends were 6 bases for V and 3 bases for J; bases not matched to a gene: 8. CDR3 length: 15 residues. The germline CDR1 and CDR2 sequences are SEHNR and FQNEAQ (reference sequence). CDR3 region: CASSSRQGGEETQYF. The CDR3 bases are TGTGCCAGCAGTTCTCGACAGGGGGGAGAAGAGACCCAGTACTTC.